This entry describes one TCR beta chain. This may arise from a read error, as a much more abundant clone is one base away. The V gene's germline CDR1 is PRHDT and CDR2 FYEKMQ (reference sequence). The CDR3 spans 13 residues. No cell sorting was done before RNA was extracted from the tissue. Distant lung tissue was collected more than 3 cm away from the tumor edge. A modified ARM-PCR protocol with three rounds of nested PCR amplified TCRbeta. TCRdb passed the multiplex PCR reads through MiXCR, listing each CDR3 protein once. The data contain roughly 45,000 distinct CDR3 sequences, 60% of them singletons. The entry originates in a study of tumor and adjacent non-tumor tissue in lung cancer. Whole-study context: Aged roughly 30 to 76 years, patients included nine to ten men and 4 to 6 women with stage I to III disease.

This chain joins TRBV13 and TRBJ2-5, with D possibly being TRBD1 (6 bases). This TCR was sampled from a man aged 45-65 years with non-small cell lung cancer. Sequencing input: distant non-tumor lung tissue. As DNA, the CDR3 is TGTGCCAGCAGCTTCCCAGGGGAAGAGACCCAGAACTTC. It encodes CASSFPGEETQNF.